A selection of T cell receptor beta chains follows, all from one sample in a study of CD8 T cells in ankylosing spondylitis. MiXCR, applied by TCRdb to the 5' RACE reads, yields one record per CDR3 protein. The table lists 250,000 to 350,000 distinct CDR3 sequences, around 20% of them singletons, with less than 9.5% in the top ten. The specimen was blood, either unsorted or a sorted T cell fraction (not recorded which). Receptor source: a male donor with ankylosing spondylitis or in good health (not recorded which). The CDR3 runs from the conserved cysteine through the conserved F or W. Each record gives: D gene, V gene, clone size, J gene, CDR3 protein, CDR3 DNA. The D gene is left open where the match is weak. Expanded clones get a size class; other rows say once, few or many, or leave the size out.

>NA|TRBV10-3|few|TRBJ2-3
CAISAGATDTQYF
TGTGCCATCAGTGCAGGAGCCACAGATACGCAGTATTTT
>TRBD2|TRBV20-1|NA|TRBJ2-1
CSASSSGGAPNNEQFF
TGCAGTGCTAGTTCATCGGGGGGGGCTCCCAATAATGAGCAGTTCTTC
>NA|TRBV24-1|once|TRBJ1-5
CATSDYDDQPQHF
TGTGCCACCAGTGATTATGATGACCAGCCCCAGCATTTT
>NA|TRBV6-5|NA|TRBJ1-1
CASSYRAGRRNTEAFF
TGTGCCAGCAGTTACCGGGCGGGACGTAGAAACACTGAAGCTTTCTTT
>NA|TRBV6-2/TRBV6-3|NA|TRBJ2-3
CASNVQALTDTQYF
TGTGCCAGCAATGTACAGGCCCTCACAGATACGCAGTATTTT
>NA|TRBV29-1|NA|TRBJ1-2
CSGDTHDGYTF
TGCAGCGGTGACACCCACGACGGCTACACCTTC
>NA|TRBV12-3/TRBV12-4|many|TRBJ1-5
CASSFTRVQPQHF
TGTGCCAGCAGTTTTACAAGGGTTCAGCCCCAGCATTTT
>NA|TRBV20-1|few|TRBJ1-5
CSAPPTGPNQPQHF
TGCAGTGCTCCCCCGACAGGCCCCAATCAGCCCCAGCATTTT
>TRBD1|TRBV20-1|many|TRBJ1-4
CSAPQGGVNEKLFF
TGCAGTGCTCCACAGGGGGGGGTTAATGAAAAACTGTTTTTT
>NA|TRBV7-8|NA|TRBJ2-5
CASSLGRNQETQYF
TGTGCCAGCAGCTTGGGACGGAACCAAGAGACCCAGTACTTC
>NA|TRBV9|NA|TRBJ1-5
CASSVEGRANQPQHF
TGTGCCAGCAGCGTAGAGGGCAGGGCCAATCAGCCCCAGCATTTT
>NA|TRBV4-2|many|TRBJ2-1
CASSQGGGPYNEQFF
TGTGCCAGCAGCCAAGGCGGGGGCCCATACAATGAGCAGTTCTTC
>TRBD2|TRBV12-3/TRBV12-4|NA|TRBJ2-2
CASRNSGSNRELFF
TGTGCCAGCAGGAATAGCGGGAGTAACAGGGAGCTGTTTTTT
>NA|TRBV5-1|NA|TRBJ1-2
CASRRRYGQGSGGYTF
TGCGCCAGCAGGAGGCGTTACGGGCAGGGCAGCGGTGGCTACACCTTC
>TRBD1|TRBV19|NA|TRBJ2-1
CARAPGDRIGQFF
TGTGCCAGGGCCCCGGGGGACAGGATCGGGCAGTTCTTC
>NA|TRBV7-6|few|TRBJ2-1
CASSLAGGIGNEQFF
TGTGCCAGCAGCTTAGCTGGGGGAATCGGCAATGAGCAGTTCTTC
>TRBD2|TRBV10-2|few|TRBJ2-2
CASTGTSGSVKTGELFF
TGCGCCAGCACCGGGACTAGCGGGAGCGTGAAGACCGGGGAGCTGTTTTTT
>TRBD2|TRBV24-1|few|TRBJ2-1
CATSDPTGLAGNEQFF
TGTGCCACCAGTGATCCCACCGGACTAGCGGGAAATGAGCAGTTCTTC
>NA|TRBV4-1|few|TRBJ2-5
CASSQDWDLQETQYF
TGCGCCAGCAGCCAAGATTGGGACCTACAAGAGACCCAGTACTTC
>NA|TRBV5-1|NA|TRBJ2-2
CASSLMGDTGELFF
TGCGCCAGCAGCTTGATGGGGGACACCGGGGAGCTGTTTTTT
>TRBD2|TRBV29-1|NA|TRBJ2-1
CSFLPGLAGVNEQFF
TGCAGCTTTCTCCCGGGACTAGCGGGGGTAAATGAGCAGTTCTTC
>NA|TRBV7-3|NA|TRBJ2-2
CASSLWIGGVTPNTGELFF
TGTGCCAGCAGCTTATGGATAGGGGGTGTGACACCGAACACCGGGGAGCTGTTTTTT
>TRBD1|TRBV6-1|NA|TRBJ1-2
CAGGTGVNYGYTF
TGTGCCGGCGGGACAGGGGTTAACTATGGCTACACCTTC
>TRBD1|TRBV6-1|NA|TRBJ1-4
CVSSVGQGGKLFF
TGTGTCAGCAGCGTTGGACAGGGAGGGAAACTGTTTTTT
>NA|TRBV12-3/TRBV12-4|many|TRBJ2-2
CASSIPRTARTGELFF
TGTGCCAGCAGTATTCCCCGGACCGCCCGAACCGGGGAGCTGTTTTTT
>TRBD1|TRBV4-1|NA|TRBJ2-5
CASSQDRGGRGETQYF
TGCGCCAGCAGCCAAGATAGAGGGGGCAGGGGGGAGACCCAGTACTTC
>TRBD2|TRBV9|NA|TRBJ2-5
CASSVEGGRVETQYF
TGTGCCAGCAGCGTAGAGGGCGGGAGAGTTGAGACCCAGTACTTC
>NA|TRBV20-1|few|TRBJ1-1
CSASGPNTQNTEAFF
TGCAGTGCCTCAGGCCCAAATACACAGAACACTGAAGCTTTCTTT
>NA|TRBV20-1|NA|TRBJ1-2
CSARNYGYTF
TGCAGTGCACGTAACTATGGCTACACCTTC
>NA|TRBV7-2|few|TRBJ2-3
CASSVLGRTDTQYF
TGTGCCAGCAGCGTATTAGGGCGCACAGATACGCAGTATTTT
>NA|TRBV5-1|NA|TRBJ2-5
CASSLGVQGNQETQYF
TGCGCCAGCAGCTTGGGAGTTCAGGGTAACCAAGAGACCCAGTACTTC
>NA|TRBV6-1|few|TRBJ2-5
CASSKRTRQETQYF
TGTGCCAGCAGTAAACGGACAAGACAAGAGACCCAGTACTTC
>NA|TRBV10-3|few|TRBJ2-3
CAISEKGGPSTDTQYF
TGTGCCATCAGTGAAAAGGGCGGGCCCAGCACAGATACGCAGTATTTT
>NA|TRBV28|few|TRBJ1-4
CASSPGSFEKLFF
TGTGCCAGCAGTCCCGGCTCATTCGAAAAACTGTTTTTT
>NA|TRBV20-1|NA|TRBJ1-6
CSSGTHHHNSPLHF
TGCAGTTCCGGGACCCACCACCATAATTCACCCCTCCACTTT
>NA|TRBV11-2|few|TRBJ1-1
CASSPGGVKAFF
TGTGCCAGCAGCCCCGGGGGGGTCAAAGCTTTCTTT
>TRBD1|TRBV3-1|few|TRBJ2-3
CASSQGQGYTDTQYF
TGTGCCAGCAGCCAAGGACAGGGATACACAGATACGCAGTATTTT